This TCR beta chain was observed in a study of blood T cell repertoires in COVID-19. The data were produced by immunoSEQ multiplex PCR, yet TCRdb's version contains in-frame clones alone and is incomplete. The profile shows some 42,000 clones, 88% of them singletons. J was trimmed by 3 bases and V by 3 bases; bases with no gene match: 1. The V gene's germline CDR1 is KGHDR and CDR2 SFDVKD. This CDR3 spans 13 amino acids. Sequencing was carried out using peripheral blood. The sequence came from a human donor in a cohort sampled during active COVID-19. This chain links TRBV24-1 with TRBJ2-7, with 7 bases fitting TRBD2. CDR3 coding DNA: TGTGCCACCAGTGATCGGGACTACTACGAGCAGTACTTC. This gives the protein CATSDRDYYEQYF.